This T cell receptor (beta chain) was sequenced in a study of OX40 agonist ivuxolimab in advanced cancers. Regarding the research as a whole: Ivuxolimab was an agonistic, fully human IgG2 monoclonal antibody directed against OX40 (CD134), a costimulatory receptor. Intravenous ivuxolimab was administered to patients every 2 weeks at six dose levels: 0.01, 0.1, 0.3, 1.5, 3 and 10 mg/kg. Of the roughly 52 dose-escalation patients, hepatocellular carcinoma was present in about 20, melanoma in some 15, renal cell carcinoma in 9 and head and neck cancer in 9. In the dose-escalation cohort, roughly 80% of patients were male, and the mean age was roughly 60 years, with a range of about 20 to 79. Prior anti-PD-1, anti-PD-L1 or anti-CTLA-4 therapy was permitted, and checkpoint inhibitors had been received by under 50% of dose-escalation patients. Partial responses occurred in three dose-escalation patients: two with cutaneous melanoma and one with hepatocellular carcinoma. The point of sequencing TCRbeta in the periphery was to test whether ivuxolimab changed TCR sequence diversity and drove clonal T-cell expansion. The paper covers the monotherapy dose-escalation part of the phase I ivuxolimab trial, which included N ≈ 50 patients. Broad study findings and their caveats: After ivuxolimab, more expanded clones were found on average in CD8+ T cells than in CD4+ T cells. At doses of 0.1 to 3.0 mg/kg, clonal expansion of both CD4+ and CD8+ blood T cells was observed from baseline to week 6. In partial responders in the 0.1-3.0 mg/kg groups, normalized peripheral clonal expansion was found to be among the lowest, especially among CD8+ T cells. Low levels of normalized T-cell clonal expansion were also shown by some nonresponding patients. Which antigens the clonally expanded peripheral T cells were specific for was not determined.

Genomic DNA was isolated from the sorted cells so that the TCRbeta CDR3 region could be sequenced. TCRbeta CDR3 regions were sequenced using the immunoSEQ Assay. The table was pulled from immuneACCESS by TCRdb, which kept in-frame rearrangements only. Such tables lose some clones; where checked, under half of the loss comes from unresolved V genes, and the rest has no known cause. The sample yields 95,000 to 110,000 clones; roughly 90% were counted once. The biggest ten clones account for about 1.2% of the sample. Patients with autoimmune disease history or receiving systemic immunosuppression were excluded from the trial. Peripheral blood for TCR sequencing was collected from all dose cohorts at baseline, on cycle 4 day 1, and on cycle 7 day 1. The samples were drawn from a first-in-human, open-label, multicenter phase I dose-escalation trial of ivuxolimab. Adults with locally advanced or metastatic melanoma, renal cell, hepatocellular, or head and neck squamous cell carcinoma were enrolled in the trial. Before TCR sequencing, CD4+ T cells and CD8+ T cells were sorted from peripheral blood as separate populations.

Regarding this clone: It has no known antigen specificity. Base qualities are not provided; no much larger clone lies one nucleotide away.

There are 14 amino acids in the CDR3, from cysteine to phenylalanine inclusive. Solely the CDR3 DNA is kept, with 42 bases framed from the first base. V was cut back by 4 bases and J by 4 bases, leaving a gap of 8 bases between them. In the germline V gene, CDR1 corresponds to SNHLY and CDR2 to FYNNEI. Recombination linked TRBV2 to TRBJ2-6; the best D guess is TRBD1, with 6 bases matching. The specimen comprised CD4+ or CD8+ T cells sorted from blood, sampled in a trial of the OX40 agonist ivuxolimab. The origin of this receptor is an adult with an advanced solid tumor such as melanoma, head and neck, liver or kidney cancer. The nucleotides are TGTGCCAGCAGTGGAGGGGGAGGGGCCAACGTCCTGACTTTC. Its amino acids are CASSGGGGANVLTF. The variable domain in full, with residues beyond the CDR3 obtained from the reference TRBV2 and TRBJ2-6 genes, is EPEVTQTPSHQVTQMGQEVILRCVPISNHLYFYWYRQILGQKVEFLVSFYNNEISEKSEIFDDQFSVERPDGSNFTLKIRSTKLEDSAMYFCASSGGGGANVLTFGAGSRLTVL.